Shown below are 10 T cell receptor beta chains from a single sample sequenced in a study of cytomegalovirus exposure and HLA in healthy donors. This PCR relied on a set of 60 Vbeta primers and 13 Jbeta primers. Profiling relied on immunoSEQ multiplex PCR, and the TCRdb table lists in-frame clones only, not all of them. Among some 160,000 clones listed, approximately 80% were seen once. Specimen: PBMCs. All receptors come from a woman in her 30s in good health and CMV-seronegative.

The CDR3 DNA reads as TGTGCCAGCTCACCAGGGAGCAAGGAAGCTTTCTTT. Translation: CASSPGSKEAFF. V gene TRBV18 combines with J gene TRBJ1-1, with D unresolved. CDR1 is KGHSH and CDR2 is LQKENI in the germline V gene. With 2 bases removed from V and 8 bases from J, the gap between germline ends came to 9 bases. This CDR3 comprises 12 residues. Drawing the rest from reference TRBV18 and TRBJ1-1, the complete variable domain is NAGVMQNPRHLVRRRGQEARLRCSPMKGHSHVYWYRQLPEEGLKFMVYLQKENIIDESGMPKERFSAEFPKEGPSILRIQQVVRGDSAAYFCASSPGSKEAFFGQGTRLTVV.

The chain joins TRBV6-1 to TRBJ1-3; D possibly corresponds to TRBD1 (6 bases). The CDR3 consists of 14 residues. Germline-derived CDR1 and CDR2 are MNHNS and SASEGT. Trimming cost V 8 bases and J 6 bases, with 17 bases left between them. Here the CDR3 DNA reads TGTGCCAGCTTAAGGGGGGGACGAGAAAACACCATATATTTT. Its protein is CASLRGGRENTIYF.

This clone was counted a few times. This sequence joins TRBV28 and TRBJ2-5, with 9 bases lining up with TRBD1. The V segment lost 5 bases and the J segment 5 bases; nucleotides outside the gene matches: 6. CDR1 and CDR2 (germline): MDHEN, SYDVKM. CDR3 length: 14 amino acids. CDR3 in amino acids: CASSPTGGAETQYF. In nucleotides, the CDR3 is TGTGCCAGCAGTCCCACAGGGGGCGCGGAGACCCAGTACTTC.

This rearrangement joins TRBV27 to TRBJ1-2; tentative D call: TRBD1 (6 bases). The germline V and J ends were trimmed by 0 bases and 3 bases, with 11 bases remaining between them. Germline assignment: CDR1 MNHEY and CDR2 SMNVEV (reference sequence). CDR3 length equals 15 residues. CDR3 nucleotide sequence: TGTGCCAGCAGTTTATCGATCGAGGGGGACTATGGCTACACCTTC. It translates to CASSLSIEGDYGYTF.

The V gene is TRBV28, the J gene TRBJ1-5; 8 bases map to TRBD1. Germline assignment: CDR1 MDHEN and CDR2 SYDVKM. This CDR3 spans 16 amino acids. Unmatched junction bases numbered 7, after V lost 4 bases and J lost 2 bases. CDR3 sequence reads: CASSSRTGQGNQPQHF. In nucleotides, the CDR3 is TGTGCCAGCAGTTCCCGGACAGGGCAGGGCAATCAGCCCCAGCATTTT.

V usage is TRBV2 and J usage is TRBJ2-5; 10 positions match TRBD1. Trimming took 7 bases from V and 2 from J; bases not matched to a gene: 7. The V gene's germline CDR1 is SNHLY and CDR2 FYNNEI. This CDR3 is 15 amino acids long. CDR3 DNA: TGTGCCAGCACCAGGGAGGACAGGGGGCAAGAGACCCAGTACTTC. Residues: CASTREDRGQETQYF.

The chain uses TRBV15 and TRBJ2-1, with 9 bases aligning to TRBD2. Germline CDR1 reads LNHNV; CDR2 reads YYDKDF (reference sequence). The CDR3 consists of 16 residues. The junction had 10 bases not matched to a gene; V was cut back by 0 bases and J by 10 bases. The CDR3 here is CATSRDLTSGWEEQFF. In nucleotides, the CDR3 is TGTGCCACCAGCAGAGATCTCACTAGCGGGTGGGAAGAGCAGTTCTTC.

The genes are TRBV6-1 and TRBJ1-1; perhaps TRBD1 as D (5 bases). This CDR3 has 14 residues. Deletions cut 2 bases from V and 3 bases from J, with 10 bases between. CDR1 is MNHNS and CDR2 is SASEGT in the germline V gene. The CDR3 sequence: CASSERGRDTEAFF. CDR3 nucleotide sequence: TGTGCCAGCAGTGAACGGGGGAGGGACACTGAAGCTTTCTTT.

The chain is built from TRBV4-1 and TRBJ1-5; D not certain. This CDR3 is 15 amino acids long. Per the germline V gene, CDR1 is MGHRA and CDR2 is YSYEKL. V gave up 0 bases and J gave up 6 bases, with 12 bases separating them. The DNA of the CDR3 is TGCGCCAGCAGCCAAGATCCAGGAACTGCTCAGCCCCAGCATTTT. Protein: CASSQDPGTAQPQHF.

This rearrangement joins TRBV5-4 to TRBJ2-4; 8 bases align to TRBD1. Germline CDR1 is SGHNT and CDR2 is YYREEE (reference sequence). The CDR3 has 15 residues. The J segment lost 6 bases and the V segment lost 4 bases, leaving 9 bases of the junction unmatched. In nucleotides, the CDR3 is TGTGCCAGCAGCCCCGGCGGACAGGGTCGAAACATTCAGTACTTC. This gives the protein CASSPGGQGRNIQYF.